This T cell receptor (beta chain) is drawn from a study of T cells after yellow fever vaccination. Across the whole study: Fractions of low cell number were prepared using SMART-Seq v4 Ultra Low Input.

TCRdb redid the calling of the 5' RACE reads with MiXCR, one entry per CDR3 protein. The sample records hundreds of thousands of distinct CDR3 sequences, roughly an eighth being singletons. This clonotype has just a few counts. The CDR3 spans 16 residues. V trimming: 4 bases; J trimming: 7 bases; junction bases outside the gene matches: 8. This clonotype was sampled from a man younger than 45 who received the YFV17D yellow fever vaccine. This sequence joins TRBV12-3 or TRBV12-4 and TRBJ1-5, with TRBD1 identical over 12 bases. Sequences were derived from PBMCs, sampled on the day of the yellow fever booster vaccination. The DNA for the CDR3 is TGTGCCAGCAGTTCTCCGGGACAGGGGGCATCCCAGCCCCAGCATTTT. This translates into CASSSPGQGASQPQHF.